This TCR beta chain was recovered during a study of T cell repertoires in cytomegalovirus infection. This CDR3 contains 13 residues. The V gene lost 3 bases and the J gene lost 1 base, with 5 bases spanning the gap. Germline values: CDR1 MDHEN, CDR2 SYDVKM. TCRdb re-analysed the reads in MiXCR, keeping a single row per CDR3 protein. The profile covers some 180,000 distinct CDR3 sequences, with about 17% appearing a single time and about 23% taken by the ten largest. The table lists this clonotype with a few counts. The specimen sequenced was CD8+ T cells from PBMCs. This receptor was identified in a human donor in good health (CMV status not recorded). Some clones in this sample may be carry-over from other donors' samples. The chain uses TRBV28 and TRBJ2-3; no definite D call. The DNA of the CDR3 is TGTGCCAGCAGTTTGATGGGCACAGATACGCAGTATTTT. As protein: CASSLMGTDTQYF.